A single sample is the source of the 20 T cell receptor beta chains below, sequenced in a study of beta chain features in type 1 diabetes. The study, taken as a whole, reports: For Type 1 diabetes patients, all four CD4+ subsets carried TCRB CDR3s that were moderately but significantly shorter.

The study reverse transcribed the entire isolated RNA, so it sequenced expressed TCRB transcripts. Generated by immunoSEQ multiplex PCR, the TCRdb table keeps only in-frame clones and is missing some. The sample gives about 160,000 clones, 8% to 9.5% of which show up once; about 0.5% is in the top ten. These receptors have no identified antigens. Source material: central memory CD4+ T cells from blood. These receptor sequences come from a woman aged 18-35 years with type 1 diabetes.

This clone has ten or more counts. This chain uses TRBV18 with TRBJ2-1, with unresolved D. CDR3 size: 13 residues. Germline lookup yields CDR1 KGHSH and CDR2 LQKENI. V was shortened by 3 bases and J by 4 bases, with 7 bases between the two germline ends. CDR3 sequence: CASSPQAYNEQFF. CDR3 coding DNA: TGTGCCAGCTCACCCCAAGCTTACAATGAGCAGTTCTTC.

J is TRBJ2-7 and V is TRBV27; no definite D call. Trimming shortened V by 6 bases and J by 4 bases, and 10 bases separated the two germline ends. The CDR3 is made up of 12 amino acids. Germline V lookup: CDR1 MNHEY, CDR2 SMNVEV (reference sequence). The CDR3 DNA is TGTGCCAGCAGACAGTCCTTTTACGAGCAGTACTTC. Translation: CASRQSFYEQYF.

This clone was detected a few times. V is TRBV4-2 and J is TRBJ2-3, with 11 bases that match TRBD2. The junction had 4 bases not matched to a gene; V was cut back by 4 bases and J by 1 base. The germline V gene has CDR1 LGHNA and CDR2 YNFKEQ. The CDR3 consists of 16 residues. The CDR3 DNA sequence: TGTGCCAGCAGCCCCACGGGACTAGCGGGCACAGATACGCAGTATTTT. Translated, it gives CASSPTGLAGTDTQYF.

The rearrangement links TRBV6-6 to TRBJ2-7; the match to TRBD2 covers 7 bases. Germline-derived CDR1 and CDR2 are MNHNY and SVGAGI (reference sequence). The CDR3 covers 15 residues. V was pared by 6 bases and J by 4 bases, with 12 bases of the junction left unmatched. The CDR3 DNA is TGTGCCAGCAGCCAGACTAGCATTGTCTCGTACGAGCAGTACTTC. As protein: CASSQTSIVSYEQYF.

This clone was counted only a few times. This chain links TRBV15 with TRBJ2-7; TRBD1 is a possible D gene (5 bases). Per germline, CDR1 LNHNV and CDR2 YYDKDF (reference sequence). The CDR3 is 14 residues long. Trimming took 3 bases from V and 5 from J, leaving 14 bases between them. The CDR3 region is CATSSTAGINEQYF. CDR3 DNA sequence: TGTGCCACCAGCAGCACGGCAGGGATTAACGAGCAGTACTTC. Full variable domain (missing parts from reference TRBV15 and TRBJ2-7): DAMVIQNPRYQVTQFGKPVTLSCSQTLNHNVMYWYQQKSSQAPKLLFHYYDKDFNNEADTPDNFQSRRPNTSFCFLDIRSPGLGDTAMYLCATSSTAGINEQYFGPGTRLTVT.

J is TRBJ2-1 and V is TRBV6-6; D perhaps matches TRBD2 (7 bases). The germline gives CDR1 MNHNY, CDR2 SVGAGI (reference sequence). Trimming pared 7 bases from V and 8 bases from J, leaving 18 bases between. The CDR3 contains 14 residues. The DNA for the CDR3 is TGTGCCAGCACCAGGGGAGGGGATGTAGATGAGCAGTTCTTC. This gives the protein CASTRGGDVDEQFF.

The chain has TRBV7-2 and TRBJ1-1, with D possibly being TRBD1 (6 bases). The CDR3 has 16 residues. V was clipped by 2 bases and J by 0 bases, with 13 bases between them. Germline CDR1 reads SGHTA; CDR2 reads FQGNSA. CDR3 region: CASSLSGGRLNTEAFF. The CDR3 DNA is TGTGCCAGCAGCTTATCGGGGGGCAGGCTGAACACTGAAGCTTTCTTT.

This clone was observed a handful of times. The chain uses TRBV18 and TRBJ2-1; the D gene is possibly TRBD2 (5 bases). V was cut by 3 bases and J by 12 bases, with 18 bases left in between. CDR1 is KGHSH and CDR2 is LQKENI in the germline V gene. The CDR3 extends over 14 amino acids. The CDR3 spells CASSPPRAEAAQFF. CDR3 nucleotide sequence: TGTGCCAGCTCACCGCCTCGGGCGGAGGCCGCGCAGTTCTTC.

The chain employs TRBV7-2 and TRBJ2-7; no clear D. V lost 2 bases, J lost 4 bases, and 6 bases lay in between. Germline V gives CDR1 SGHTA, CDR2 FQGNSA. This CDR3 is built from 12 residues. The CDR3 spells CASSLNQYEQYF. The CDR3 DNA reads as TGTGCCAGCAGCTTAAACCAGTACGAGCAGTACTTC.

The chain joins TRBV6-1 to TRBJ2-1, with D possibly matching TRBD1 (5 bases). V was clipped by 0 bases and J by 8 bases, with 8 bases between them. Germline CDR1 reads MNHNS; CDR2 reads SASEGT. The CDR3 sequence is 13 residues long. CDR3 nucleotide sequence: TGTGCCAGCAGTGAAGCAAGGGGCTATGAGCAGTTCTTC. Translating it yields CASSEARGYEQFF.

This clone was observed a few times. The V call is TRBV28, the J call TRBJ2-5, with 7 bases that match TRBD2. V was clipped by 5 bases and J by 5 bases; unmatched bases: 8. The germline CDR1 and CDR2 sequences are MDHEN and SYDVKM. The CDR3 consists of 14 residues. This CDR3 is CASSTAGLRETQYF. For the CDR3, the DNA is TGTGCCAGCAGTACAGCGGGATTGCGGGAGACCCAGTACTTC.

This clone was seen a handful of times. The chain carries TRBV4-3 and TRBJ2-1, with 10 bases aligning to TRBD2. The ends lost 1 base at V and 6 bases at J; junction bases unmatched: 9. The CDR3 is 17 residues long. Germline V gene data show CDR1 as LGHNA and CDR2 as YSLEER. The CDR3 is CASSQVAQRGGGNEQFF. CDR3 in DNA: TGCGCCAGCAGCCAAGTGGCCCAGCGGGGGGGCGGCAATGAGCAGTTCTTC.

V is TRBV5-1 and J is TRBJ2-3; perhaps TRBD2 as D (6 bases). Germline CDR1 reads SGHRS; CDR2 reads YFSETQ. The V gene lost 0 bases and the J gene lost 2 bases, with 10 bases spanning the gap. This CDR3 comprises 15 residues. This chain's CDR3 is CASSLVGGTTDTQYF. CDR3 nucleotides: TGCGCCAGCAGCTTGGTTGGGGGGACCACAGATACGCAGTATTTT.

This clone was seen more than once but under ten times. The chain is built from TRBV28 and TRBJ2-2; 9 positions match TRBD2. This CDR3 is built from 16 residues. Germline CDR1 MDHEN, CDR2 SYDVKM. V trimming: 7 bases; J trimming: 6 bases; junction bases outside the gene matches: 12. The CDR3 reads CASIPGGGLAAGELFF. The CDR3 bases are TGTGCCAGCATCCCTGGCGGGGGACTAGCTGCCGGGGAGCTGTTTTTT.

This clone was picked up a small number of times. The chain joins TRBV9 to TRBJ2-1; D is possibly TRBD2 (6 bases). The germline V gene has CDR1 SGDLS and CDR2 YYNGEE. The CDR3 consists of 15 residues. The germline V and J ends were trimmed by 0 bases and 3 bases, with 10 bases remaining between them. CDR3 in amino acids: CASSVGGSGYNEQFF. DNA of the CDR3: TGTGCCAGCAGCGTAGGGGGTAGCGGCTACAATGAGCAGTTCTTC.

The chain joins TRBV6-6 to TRBJ2-3, with D tentatively TRBD2 (5 bases). This CDR3 has 13 amino acids. The germline CDR1 and CDR2 sequences are MNHNY and SVGAGI (reference sequence). Trimming took 7 bases from V and 9 from J, leaving 17 bases between them. The CDR3 loop reads CASINLGGLTQYF. CDR3 DNA sequence: TGTGCCAGCATCAACCTCGGCGGGCTAACGCAGTATTTT.

This clone has only a few counts. The chain uses TRBV7-9 and TRBJ2-7; the D gene is possibly TRBD1 (5 bases). Looked up from germline, CDR1 is SEHNR and CDR2 is FQNEAQ (reference sequence). Trimming took 5 bases from V and 5 from J, leaving 16 bases between them. CDR3 length: 14 amino acids. The CDR3 region has the DNA TGTGCCAGCAGCCTGGGTTTTCAGGGCCACGAGCAGTACTTC. This translates into CASSLGFQGHEQYF.

V is TRBV11-2 and J is TRBJ1-2, with 7 positions matching TRBD1. V lost 2 bases to trimming and J lost 4 bases; unmatched junction nucleotides: 4. The CDR3 is 14 amino acids. Germline CDR1 is SGHAT and CDR2 is FQNNGV. CDR3 loop: CASSLSHRGYGYTF. The CDR3 DNA reads as TGTGCCAGCAGCTTATCCCACAGGGGCTATGGCTACACCTTC.

V usage is TRBV14 and J usage is TRBJ1-2; D is uncertain. The CDR3 totals 13 residues. V was cut by 4 bases and J by 4 bases, with 10 bases left in between. Germline V lookup: CDR1 SGHDN, CDR2 FVKESK. For the CDR3, the DNA is TGTGCCAGCAGCCCATTCGACACCTATGGCTACACCTTC. This gives the protein CASSPFDTYGYTF.

This clone was detected only a few times. The chain joins TRBV19 to TRBJ1-1; D might be TRBD1 (6 bases). Germline values: CDR1 LNHDA, CDR2 SQIVND (reference sequence). The V end was cut by 10 bases, the J end by 1 base, with 10 bases between. This CDR3 spans 12 amino acids. CDR3 loop: CATKDRNTEAFF. CDR3 sequence (DNA): TGTGCCACCAAGGACAGGAACACTGAAGCTTTCTTT.